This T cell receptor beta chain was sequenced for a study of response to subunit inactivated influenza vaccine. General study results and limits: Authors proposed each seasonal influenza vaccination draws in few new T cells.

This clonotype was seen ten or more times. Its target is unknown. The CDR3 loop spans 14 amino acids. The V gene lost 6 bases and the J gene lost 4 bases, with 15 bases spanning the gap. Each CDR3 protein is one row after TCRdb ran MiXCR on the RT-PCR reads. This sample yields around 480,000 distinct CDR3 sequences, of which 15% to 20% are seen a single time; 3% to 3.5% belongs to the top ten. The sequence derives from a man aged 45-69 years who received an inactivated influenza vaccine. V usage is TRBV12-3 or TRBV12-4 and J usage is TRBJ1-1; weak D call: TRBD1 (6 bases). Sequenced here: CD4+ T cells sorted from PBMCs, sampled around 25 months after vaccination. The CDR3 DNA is TGTGCCAGCAGCCTCGGGGGGCTGGGCACTGAAGCTTTCTTT. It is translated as CASSLGGLGTEAFF.